One sample yielded the 29 T cell receptor beta chains listed below, sequenced in a study of T cell changes during pregnancy in multiple sclerosis. TCRdb keeps only in-frame clones here, not all; method: immunoSEQ multiplex PCR. In the table there are 80,000 to 100,000 clones, roughly 92% of which are singletons. The sequences come from peripheral blood, collected in the first trimester of pregnancy. Source of these receptors: a female donor with multiple sclerosis, enrolled in a pregnancy study.

The chain combines TRBV20-1 with TRBJ1-1; no definite D call. Deletions cut 5 bases from V and 0 bases from J, with 4 bases between. The CDR3 has 11 residues. Germline CDR1 and CDR2: DFQATT and SNEGSKA (reference sequence). CDR3 coding DNA: TGCAGTGCTCAGATGAACACTGAAGCTTTCTTT. Encoded protein: CSAQMNTEAFF.

The chain uses TRBV29-1 and TRBJ1-2; weak D call: TRBD1 (5 bases). Germline lookup yields CDR1 SQVTM and CDR2 ANQGSEA. The CDR3 spans 13 residues. The ends were cut back, 4 bases at V and 5 bases at J, with 14 bases in the middle. CDR3 in DNA: TGCAGCGTTGGGTCCAGGACATCGTATGGCTACACCTTC. Protein sequence: CSVGSRTSYGYTF.

The chain combines TRBV25-1 with TRBJ2-7; D gene unclear. V lost 1 base to trimming and J lost 3 bases, with 10 bases between them. CDR1 is MGHDK, CDR2 SYGVNS, per germline. The CDR3 totals 14 residues. CDR3 region: CASSEWSGDYEQYF. In DNA form, the CDR3 reads TGTGCCAGCAGTGAATGGTCCGGAGACTACGAGCAGTACTTC.

The chain is built from TRBV10-3 and TRBJ2-7; D unclear. V was clipped by 10 bases and J by 6 bases, with 4 bases between them. The V gene's germline CDR1 is ENHRY and CDR2 SYGVKD. The length of the CDR3 is 8 residues. CDR3 sequence (DNA): TGTGCCACCTGCGAGCAGTACTTC. Translating it yields CATCEQYF.

The rearrangement joins TRBV19 to TRBJ2-1, with 7 positions matching TRBD1. The CDR3 sequence is 15 residues long. V shed 1 base and J 5 bases; nucleotides not matched to a gene: 5. Germline loops: CDR1 LNHDA, CDR2 SQIVND (reference sequence). The CDR3 region has the DNA TGTGCCAGTAGTATAGGGACAGGCCAACACAATGAGCAGTTCTTC. It codes for CASSIGTGQHNEQFF. Full variable domain (remainder filled in from reference TRBV19 and TRBJ2-1): DGGITQSPKYLFRKEGQNVTLSCEQNLNHDAMYWYRQDPGQGLRLIYYSQIVNDFQKGDIAEGYSVSREKKESFPLTVTSAQKNPTAFYLCASSIGTGQHNEQFFGPGTRLTVL.

The chain employs TRBV5-4 and TRBJ2-5, with TRBD1 identical over 9 bases. CDR3 length equals 15 residues. In germline, CDR1 is SGHNT, CDR2 YYREEE (reference sequence). J was trimmed by 6 bases and V by 2 bases; bases with no gene match: 8. CDR3 DNA sequence: TGTGCCAGCAGCTTTGCGGGACAGGGTGGGAAGACCCAGTACTTC. The encoded protein is CASSFAGQGGKTQYF.

The V and J genes are TRBV29-1 and TRBJ1-2, with D maybe TRBD1 (5 bases). CDR3 length equals 13 residues. Germline V CDR1 and CDR2: SQVTM, ANQGSEA. The V end was cut by 3 bases, the J end by 6 bases, with 14 bases between. CDR3 region: CSVEGLAGDGYTF. The CDR3 nucleotides read TGCAGCGTTGAGGGACTCGCGGGCGATGGCTACACCTTC.

The chain uses TRBV27 and TRBJ1-2; TRBD1 might be the D (6 bases). This CDR3 region has 13 residues. V lost 7 bases, J lost 5 bases, and 14 bases lay in between. The germline V gene has CDR1 MNHEY and CDR2 SMNVEV (reference sequence). DNA of the CDR3: TGTGCCAGCACACCGTTGCAGGGGTATGGCTACACCTTC. Residues: CASTPLQGYGYTF.

The V gene is TRBV28, the J gene TRBJ2-7, with unresolved D. CDR3 length equals 13 residues. Germline values: CDR1 MDHEN, CDR2 SYDVKM. V dropped 7 bases and J dropped 3 bases, with 13 bases sitting between them. The CDR3 coding sequence is TGTGCCAGCACGGTAACAGATCGCTACGAGCAGTACTTC. As protein: CASTVTDRYEQYF.

V is TRBV2 and J is TRBJ1-5; D is unclear. Per germline, CDR1 SNHLY and CDR2 FYNNEI. Trimming left V 4 bases short and J 6 bases short, with 10 bases between. This CDR3 region has 13 residues. DNA for the CDR3: TGTGCCAGCAGTGGGAGGGTAAGTCAGCCCCAGCATTTT. This gives the protein CASSGRVSQPQHF.

This chain connects TRBV11-2 to TRBJ2-7; 8 positions agree with TRBD2. Trimming at V came to 1 base and at J to 6 bases, leaving 5 bases not matched to a gene. The CDR3 totals 14 residues. In germline, CDR1 is SGHAT, CDR2 FQNNGV. The CDR3 spells CASSLGPGGREQYF. The CDR3 region has the DNA TGTGCCAGCAGCTTAGGTCCGGGAGGGCGCGAGCAGTACTTC.

This CDR3 is CASRSRYNEQFF. CDR3 DNA: TGTGCCAGCAGGTCGCGGTACAATGAGCAGTTCTTC. The J gene is TRBJ2-1, the V gene TRBV28; D remains unclear. The CDR3 is 12 amino acids. The germline gives CDR1 MDHEN, CDR2 SYDVKM. Deletions cut 6 bases from V and 4 bases from J, with 7 bases between. The full variable domain, rest sourced from reference TRBV28 and TRBJ2-1, is DVKVTQSSRYLVKRTGEKVFLECVQDMDHENMFWYRQDPGLGLRLIYFSYDVKMKEKGDIPEGYSVSREKKERFSLILESASTNQTSMYLCASRSRYNEQFFGPGTRLTVL.

This clone was seen a handful of times. The chain carries TRBV29-1 and TRBJ2-6, with no clear D. V gave up 4 bases and J gave up 1 base, with 8 bases separating them. This CDR3 region has 14 residues. Germline V gene data show CDR1 as SQVTM and CDR2 as ANQGSEA. CDR3 DNA: TGCAGCGTTGTAGCAGAATCTGGGGCCAACGTCCTGACTTTC. Encoded protein: CSVVAESGANVLTF.

V is TRBV5-8 and J is TRBJ2-5; 7 nucleotides line up with TRBD2. This CDR3 spans 13 amino acids. J was trimmed by 5 bases and V by 2 bases; bases with no gene match: 3. From germline, CDR1 is SGHTS and CDR2 YDEGEE. Written as DNA, the CDR3 is TGTGCCAGCAGCTTTGTCGGGGGGGAGACCCAGTACTTC. Translation gives CASSFVGGETQYF.

The rearrangement uses TRBV9 and TRBJ2-1, with a weak D call TRBD2 (6 bases). The CDR3 has 12 residues. Per the germline V gene, CDR1 is SGDLS and CDR2 is YYNGEE. V gave up 0 bases and J gave up 15 bases, with 13 bases separating them. The CDR3 region has the DNA TGTGCCAGCAGCGTAGGCGCGGGGTTAAGGTTCTTC. Amino acids: CASSVGAGLRFF.

The rearrangement uses TRBV29-1 and TRBJ2-3; D might be TRBD2 (6 bases). The germline V gene encodes CDR1 SQVTM and CDR2 ANQGSEA. The CDR3 spans 16 residues. V lost 3 bases and J 0 bases, leaving 16 bases between the germline ends. This CDR3 is CSVDRGSDASTDTQYF. In DNA, the CDR3 is TGCAGCGTTGATCGGGGGTCAGACGCTAGCACAGATACGCAGTATTTT.

The CDR3 reads CASLRAGPYEQYF. As DNA, the CDR3 is TGTGCCAGCCTACGGGCAGGGCCCTACGAGCAGTACTTC. This chain links TRBV2 with TRBJ2-7; TRBD1 might be the D (5 bases). Germline V CDR1 and CDR2: SNHLY, FYNNEI. The CDR3 is 13 residues long. The V end lost 8 bases, the J end lost 2 bases, and 13 bases lay between the germline ends.

V usage is TRBV29-1 and J usage is TRBJ2-1; TRBD2 matches 9 bases. The CDR3 is 15 amino acids. V dropped 4 bases and J dropped 5; count of bases not matched to a gene: 9. The germline CDR1 and CDR2 sequences are SQVTM and ANQGSEA. The CDR3 reads CSVGSGSAGNNEQFF. Written as DNA, the CDR3 is TGCAGCGTTGGTAGCGGGAGCGCTGGGAACAATGAGCAGTTCTTC.

In its sample, this clone was seen once. V and J are TRBV2 and TRBJ1-4; D may be TRBD1 (5 bases). Trimming stripped 4 bases from V and 3 bases from J, with 12 bases between. CDR3 length: 15 amino acids. Germline V gives CDR1 SNHLY, CDR2 FYNNEI. The CDR3 nucleotides are TGTGCCAGCAGTGGGTTCAGGGCCGCTAATGAAAAACTGTTTTTT. This encodes CASSGFRAANEKLFF.

The chain uses TRBV12-1 and TRBJ2-3; the table's D call, TRBD2, has no DNA check behind it. TRBV12-1 constitutes a pseudogene. This CDR3 has 18 residues. The CDR3, as DNA: TGTGCCAGCAGCTTTTTTAGCTGGGAGACTCGAGGACCAGATACGCAGTATTTT. It yields the protein CASSFFSWETRGPDTQYF.

J is TRBJ1-2 and V is TRBV7-2; 8 bases agree with TRBD1. Per the germline V gene, CDR1 is SGHTA and CDR2 is FQGNSA. V gave up 4 bases and J gave up 1 base; unmatched junction bases: 8. The CDR3 loop spans 16 amino acids. CDR3 loop: CASSWIHRGINYGYTF. DNA for the CDR3: TGTGCCAGCAGCTGGATCCACAGGGGGATTAACTATGGCTACACCTTC.

V gene TRBV5-4 combines with J gene TRBJ1-2; TRBD1 matches 9 bases. After removal of 4 bases from V and 6 bases from J, the junction contained 7 bases not matched to a gene. Germline V CDR1 and CDR2: SGHNT, YYREEE (reference sequence). This CDR3 has 14 residues. DNA of the CDR3: TGTGCCAGCAGCGCAACAGGGGGCCTGGATGGCTACACCTTC. This codes for CASSATGGLDGYTF.

This clone was seen once. The CDR3 region is CASTTGTGDYEQYF. DNA of the CDR3: TGTGCCAGCACCACCGGGACAGGGGACTACGAGCAGTACTTC. The chain combines TRBV6-6 with TRBJ2-7; the match to TRBD1 covers 10 bases. From germline, CDR1 is MNHNY and CDR2 SVGAGI (reference sequence). The CDR3 spans 14 residues. J gave up 3 bases and V 7 bases, and 6 bases lay outside the gene matches.

V is TRBV7-9 and J is TRBJ2-3; 10 bases match TRBD2. With 4 bases clipped from V and 0 bases from J, the junction kept 4 bases outside the gene matches. The CDR3 is 16 residues long. CDR1 and CDR2 (germline): SEHNR, FQNEAQ (reference sequence). CDR3 DNA: TGTGCCAGCAGCTACGGACTAGCGGCTAGCACAGATACGCAGTATTTT. Translating gives CASSYGLAASTDTQYF.

V is TRBV5-1 and J is TRBJ2-7; possible D gene TRBD2, 5 bases. Trimming cost V 1 base and J 2 bases, with 13 bases left between them. The CDR3 consists of 15 residues. Germline CDR1 and CDR2: SGHRS and YFSETQ. The CDR3 spells CASSLRGFEAYEQYF. DNA of the CDR3: TGCGCCAGCAGCTTGCGAGGGTTTGAGGCCTACGAGCAGTACTTC.

The chain employs TRBV2 and TRBJ2-2; D uncertain. The CDR3 length is 13 residues. V lost 6 bases and J 1 base, leaving 6 bases between the germline ends. Per germline, CDR1 SNHLY and CDR2 FYNNEI. This CDR3 reads CASSRQNTGELFF. The CDR3 nucleotides read TGTGCCAGCAGCAGACAGAACACCGGGGAGCTGTTTTTT.

This chain connects TRBV19 to TRBJ2-2; 9 bases are shared with TRBD2. CDR3 length: 15 amino acids. Germline lookup yields CDR1 LNHDA and CDR2 SQIVND (reference sequence). The junction had 8 bases not matched to a gene; V was cut back by 7 bases and J by 5 bases. In nucleotides, the CDR3 is TGTGCCAGTAAGATTAGCGGGAGAGGAACCGGGGAGCTGTTTTTT. Translating gives CASKISGRGTGELFF.

The chain couples TRBV5-4 to TRBJ2-3; 14 bases line up with TRBD2. Germline V CDR1 and CDR2: SGHNT, YYREEE (reference sequence). The CDR3 loop spans 15 amino acids. With 3 bases clipped from V and 5 bases from J, the junction kept 2 bases outside the gene matches. For the CDR3, the DNA is TGTGCCAGCAGCTCTGGACTAGCGGGGGGAGATACGCAGTATTTT. Its translation: CASSSGLAGGDTQYF.

J is TRBJ1-3 and V is TRBV28; D gene uncertain. Trimming pared 5 bases from V and 0 bases from J, leaving 8 bases between. The germline CDR1 and CDR2 sequences are MDHEN and SYDVKM. The CDR3 length is 14 residues. The CDR3, as DNA: TGTGCCAGCAGTCCCACAAGCTCTGGAAACACCATATATTTT. Its translation: CASSPTSSGNTIYF.